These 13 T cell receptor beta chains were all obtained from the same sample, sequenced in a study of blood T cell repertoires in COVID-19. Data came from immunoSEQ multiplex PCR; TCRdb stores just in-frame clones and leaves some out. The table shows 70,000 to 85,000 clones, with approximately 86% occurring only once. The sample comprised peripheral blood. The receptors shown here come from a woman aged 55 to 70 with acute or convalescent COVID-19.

The CDR3 protein is CASSQGAGYYNSPLHF. DNA of the CDR3: TGTGCCAGCAGCCAAGGGGCAGGCTACTATAATTCACCCCTCCACTTT. V and J are TRBV3-1 (or the pseudogene TRBV3-2) and TRBJ1-6, with D unclear. The V gene lost 1 base and the J gene lost 3 bases, with 10 bases spanning the gap. The CDR3 contains 16 residues. The germline CDR1 and CDR2 sequences are LGHDT and YNNKEL (reference sequence).

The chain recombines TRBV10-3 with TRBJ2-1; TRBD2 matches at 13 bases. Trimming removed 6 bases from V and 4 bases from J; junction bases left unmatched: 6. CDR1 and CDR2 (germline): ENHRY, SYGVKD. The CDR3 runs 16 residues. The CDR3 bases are TGTGCCATCAGCTCCAGGACTAGCGGGGGATACAATGAGCAGTTCTTC. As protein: CAISSRTSGGYNEQFF.

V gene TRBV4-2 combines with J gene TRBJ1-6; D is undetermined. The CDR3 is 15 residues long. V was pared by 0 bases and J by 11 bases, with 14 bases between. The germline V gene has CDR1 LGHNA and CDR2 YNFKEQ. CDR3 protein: CASSQEGGSSTPLHF. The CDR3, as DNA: TGTGCCAGCAGCCAAGAGGGCGGGTCGAGTACACCCCTCCACTTT.

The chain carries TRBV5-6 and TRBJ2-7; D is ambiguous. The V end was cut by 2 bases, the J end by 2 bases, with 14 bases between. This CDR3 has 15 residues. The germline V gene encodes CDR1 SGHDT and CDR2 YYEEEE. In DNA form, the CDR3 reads TGTGCCAGCAGCTTTCGCCCCACCTTAGCCTACGAGCAGTACTTC. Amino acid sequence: CASSFRPTLAYEQYF.

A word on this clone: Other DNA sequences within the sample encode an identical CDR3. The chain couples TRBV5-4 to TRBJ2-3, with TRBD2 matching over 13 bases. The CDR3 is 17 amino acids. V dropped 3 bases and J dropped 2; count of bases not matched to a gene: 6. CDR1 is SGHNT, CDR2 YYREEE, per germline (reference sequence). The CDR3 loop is CASSSRLAGGPTDTQYF. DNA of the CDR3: TGTGCCAGCAGCTCCCGACTAGCGGGGGGACCCACAGATACGCAGTATTTT.

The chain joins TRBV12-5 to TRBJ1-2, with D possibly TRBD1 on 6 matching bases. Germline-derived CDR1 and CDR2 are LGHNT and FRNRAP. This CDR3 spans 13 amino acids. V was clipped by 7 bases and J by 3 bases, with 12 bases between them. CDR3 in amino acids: CASASDSYYGYTF. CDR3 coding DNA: TGTGCTAGTGCATCGGACAGTTACTATGGCTACACCTTC.

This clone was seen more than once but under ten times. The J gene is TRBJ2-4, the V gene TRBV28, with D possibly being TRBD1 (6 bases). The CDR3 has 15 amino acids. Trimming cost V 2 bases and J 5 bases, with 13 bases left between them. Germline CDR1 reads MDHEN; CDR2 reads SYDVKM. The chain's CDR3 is CASSLVQGDQNIQYF. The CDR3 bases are TGTGCCAGCAGTTTAGTACAGGGAGACCAAAACATTCAGTACTTC.

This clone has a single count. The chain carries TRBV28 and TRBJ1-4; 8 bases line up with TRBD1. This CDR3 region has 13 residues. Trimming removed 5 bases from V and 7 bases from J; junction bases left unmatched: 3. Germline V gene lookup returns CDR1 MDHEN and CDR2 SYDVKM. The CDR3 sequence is CASSGQGFEKLFF. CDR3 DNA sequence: TGTGCCAGCAGTGGACAGGGTTTTGAAAAACTGTTTTTT.

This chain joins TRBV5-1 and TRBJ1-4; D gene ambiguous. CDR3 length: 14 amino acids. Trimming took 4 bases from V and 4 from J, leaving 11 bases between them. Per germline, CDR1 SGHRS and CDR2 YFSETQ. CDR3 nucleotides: TGCGCCAGCAGCCTAGGGCGGGGTAATGAAAAACTGTTTTTT. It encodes CASSLGRGNEKLFF. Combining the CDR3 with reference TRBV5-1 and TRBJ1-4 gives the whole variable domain KAGVTQTPRYLIKTRGQQVTLSCSPISGHRSVSWYQQTPGQGLQFLFEYFSETQRNKGNFPGRFSGRQFSNSRSEMNVSTLELGDSALYLCASSLGRGNEKLFFGSGTQLSVL.

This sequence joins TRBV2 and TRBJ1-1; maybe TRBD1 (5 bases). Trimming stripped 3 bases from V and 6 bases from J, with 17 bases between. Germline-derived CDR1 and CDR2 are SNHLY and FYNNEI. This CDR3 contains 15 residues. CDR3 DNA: TGTGCCAGCAGTGATCCGGCAGGGAAGATGGCTGAAGCTTTCTTT. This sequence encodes CASSDPAGKMAEAFF.

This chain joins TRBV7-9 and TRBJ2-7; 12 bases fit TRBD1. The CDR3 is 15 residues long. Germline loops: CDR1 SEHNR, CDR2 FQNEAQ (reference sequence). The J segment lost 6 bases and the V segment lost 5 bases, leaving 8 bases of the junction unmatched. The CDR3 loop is CASSRGDRGRFEQYF. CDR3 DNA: TGTGCCAGCAGCCGCGGGGACAGGGGGCGATTCGAGCAGTACTTC.

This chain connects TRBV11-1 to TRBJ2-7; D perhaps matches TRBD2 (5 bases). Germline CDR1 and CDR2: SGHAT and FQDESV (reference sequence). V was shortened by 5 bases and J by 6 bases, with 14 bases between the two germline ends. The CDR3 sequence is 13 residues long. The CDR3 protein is CASSEGVVGEQYF. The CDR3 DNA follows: TGTGCCAGCAGCGAGGGTGTTGTGGGCGAGCAGTACTTC. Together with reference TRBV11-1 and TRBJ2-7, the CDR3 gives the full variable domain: EAEVAQSPRYKITEKSQAVAFWCDPISGHATLYWYRQILGQGPELLVQFQDESVVDDSQLPKDRFSAERLKGVDSTLKIQPAELGDSAMYLCASSEGVVGEQYFGPGTRLTVT.

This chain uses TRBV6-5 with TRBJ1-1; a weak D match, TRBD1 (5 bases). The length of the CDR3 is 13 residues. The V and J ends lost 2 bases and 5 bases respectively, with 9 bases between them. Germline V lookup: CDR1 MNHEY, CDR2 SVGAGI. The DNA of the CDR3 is TGTGCCAGCAGTTACGGGGGAGGGACTGAAGCTTTCTTT. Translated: CASSYGGGTEAFF.